These 22 T cell receptor beta chains originate from one sample sequenced in a study of human T cells and chemical hapten exposure. Time point given: patch test 1, 2 weeks after DPC sensitization. This sample's treatment: therapeutic diphenylcyclopropenone sensitization with weekly scalp DPC. A single record per CDR3 protein comes from TCRdb applying MiXCR to the RACE reads. The data show roughly 180,000 distinct CDR3 sequences, 20% to 25% seen once. The sequenced sample was whole blood, obtained in connection with sensitization to the hapten diphenylcyclopropenone (DPC). All receptors derive from a woman aged 45-60 years with alopecia areata. Some clones in this sample may be carry-over from other donors' samples.

In its sample, this clonotype was seen a few times. This chain joins TRBV5-1 and TRBJ2-1, with 9 bases fitting TRBD1. The V and J ends lost 4 bases and 2 bases, in that order; junction bases with no gene match: 4. The CDR3 covers 15 residues. CDR1 is SGHRS and CDR2 is YFSETQ in the germline V gene. The CDR3 sequence is CASSQGQGTYNEQFF. CDR3 in DNA: TGCGCCAGCAGCCAAGGACAGGGGACCTACAATGAGCAGTTCTTC.

This clonotype was found a few times. The CDR3, as DNA: TGCAGCGTTGAACTTGGGATGAACACTGAAGCTTTCTTT. Amino acid sequence: CSVELGMNTEAFF. V and J are TRBV29-1 and TRBJ1-1; no firm D call. The CDR3 spans 13 residues. V lost 2 bases and J lost 0, with 7 bases in between. Germline loops: CDR1 SQVTM, CDR2 ANQGSEA.

This chain connects TRBV20-1 to TRBJ2-1; 8 bases fit TRBD1. The CDR3 contains 15 residues. Unmatched junction bases numbered 10, after V lost 4 bases and J lost 5 bases. Germline CDR1 reads DFQATT; CDR2 reads SNEGSKA (reference sequence). The chain's CDR3 is CSAKSHRDRNNEQFF. The CDR3, as DNA: TGCAGTGCTAAAAGCCACCGGGACAGGAACAATGAGCAGTTCTTC.

This clonotype appeared many times. The V and J genes are TRBV29-1 and TRBJ2-3; 7 bases line up with TRBD1. This CDR3 is 12 amino acids long. V shed 5 bases and J 3 bases; nucleotides not matched to a gene: 2. Germline-derived CDR1 and CDR2 are SQVTM and ANQGSEA. This CDR3 is CSVLTGTDTQYF. The DNA for the CDR3 is TGCAGCGTTTTGACAGGGACAGATACGCAGTATTTT.

The table lists this clonotype with a few counts. The V and J genes are TRBV29-1 and TRBJ2-1, with a weak D call TRBD1 (5 bases). The germline V and J ends were trimmed by 6 bases and 0 bases, with 21 bases remaining between them. The germline V gene has CDR1 SQVTM and CDR2 ANQGSEA. This CDR3 has 17 residues. CDR3 protein: CSVSKEGATISYNEQFF. In nucleotides, the CDR3 is TGCAGCGTCTCGAAGGAAGGGGCTACTATCTCCTACAATGAGCAGTTCTTC.

This clonotype occurred a few times. J is TRBJ2-1 and V is TRBV20-1, with 11 bases that match TRBD2. Germline-derived CDR1 and CDR2 are DFQATT and SNEGSKA (reference sequence). This CDR3 contains 16 residues. After removal of 2 bases from V and 2 bases from J, the junction contained 5 bases not matched to a gene. CDR3 coding DNA: TGCAGTGCTAGATTCGGACTAGCGGGCACCTACAATGAGCAGTTCTTC. This translates into CSARFGLAGTYNEQFF.

The chain employs TRBV12-3 or TRBV12-4 and TRBJ1-3, with no clear D. CDR3 length: 14 residues. The germline V and J ends were trimmed by 3 bases and 0 bases, with 6 bases remaining between them. The CDR3 protein is CASSFRISGNTIYF. In nucleotides, the CDR3 is TGTGCCAGCAGTTTTAGGATCTCTGGAAACACCATATATTTT.

There are a few counts of this clonotype. The V call is TRBV14, the J call TRBJ1-2, with D possibly matching TRBD1 (6 bases). CDR3 length: 15 residues. The V end lost 4 bases, the J end lost 6 bases, and 18 bases lay between the germline ends. The V gene's germline CDR1 is SGHDN and CDR2 FVKESK. The CDR3 spells CASSPIGGGDNGYTF. In DNA form, the CDR3 reads TGTGCCAGCAGCCCTATTGGCGGGGGCGATAATGGCTACACCTTC.

A few counts support this clonotype. DNA for the CDR3: TGTGCCAGCAGCTTGGCCGAAAATTCAGGGAGCTACACCTTC. It translates to CASSLAENSGSYTF. J is TRBJ1-2 and V is TRBV5-8, with D perhaps TRBD1 (5 bases). Germline CDR1 reads SGHTS; CDR2 reads YDEGEE. This CDR3 is built from 14 residues. Between the trimmed V and J ends, which lost 0 bases and 9 bases, there was a span of 15 bases.

This chain uses TRBV4-2 with TRBJ2-3, with D tentatively TRBD2 (6 bases). This CDR3 is 18 amino acids long. Trimming shortened V by 1 base and J by 1 base, and 18 bases separated the two germline ends. CDR1 LGHNA and CDR2 YNFKEQ come from the germline V gene. The CDR3 protein is CASSQGAQFLAGTDTQYF. The CDR3 region has the DNA TGTGCCAGCAGCCAAGGGGCCCAGTTTTTAGCGGGCACAGATACGCAGTATTTT.

This clonotype was observed a few times. The chain is built from TRBV2 and TRBJ2-2; perhaps TRBD1 as D (6 bases). The CDR3 runs to 14 residues. Trimming stripped 6 bases from V and 1 base from J, with 9 bases between. Germline V gene lookup returns CDR1 SNHLY and CDR2 FYNNEI. The CDR3 bases are TGTGCCAGCAGGTACAGGGTGAACACCGGGGAGCTGTTTTTT. Translation: CASRYRVNTGELFF.

The rearrangement links TRBV6-6 to TRBJ2-7; 12 bases align to TRBD2. The CDR3 loop spans 14 amino acids. Germline V gives CDR1 MNHNY, CDR2 SVGAGI (reference sequence). Trimming took 6 bases from V and 4 from J; bases not matched to a gene: 4. CDR3 sequence reads: CASSLTSGRYEQYF. CDR3 bases: TGTGCCAGCAGCCTTACTAGCGGGAGGTACGAGCAGTACTTC.

This sequence joins TRBV29-1 and TRBJ1-5; weak D call: TRBD1 (6 bases). Between the trimmed V and J ends, which lost 5 bases and 3 bases, there was a span of 11 bases. Germline V gene data show CDR1 as SQVTM and CDR2 as ANQGSEA. The CDR3 has 13 amino acids. CDR3 sequence: CSVLQGDNQPQHF. The CDR3 DNA is TGCAGCGTTCTACAGGGAGACAATCAGCCCCAGCATTTT.

The chain joins TRBV20-1 to TRBJ2-7; D ambiguous. Germline V gene sequence: CDR1 DFQATT, CDR2 SNEGSKA (reference sequence). V shed 3 bases and J shed 4 bases, with 22 bases lying between them. This CDR3 has 16 residues. The CDR3 DNA sequence: TGCAGTGCTAGGATTGGTCAGACCCCCGTACGTTACGAGCAGTACTTC. Protein sequence: CSARIGQTPVRYEQYF.

The chain combines TRBV12-3 or TRBV12-4 with TRBJ1-3; D possibly corresponds to TRBD1 (5 bases). This CDR3 region has 14 residues. V was cut by 3 bases and J by 4 bases, with 10 bases left in between. The CDR3 region has the DNA TGTGCCAGCAGTTTCGGGGGTAGGGGAAACACCATATATTTT. Translating gives CASSFGGRGNTIYF.

The chain uses TRBV20-1 and TRBJ1-1; D may be TRBD1 (6 bases). The CDR3 runs to 13 residues. The germline V gene has CDR1 DFQATT and CDR2 SNEGSKA (reference sequence). The V end was cut by 6 bases, the J end by 1 base, with 12 bases between. The CDR3 DNA is TGCAGTGCGACAGGATTCCCGAACACTGAAGCTTTCTTT. This encodes CSATGFPNTEAFF.

The table lists this clonotype with a few counts. The chain uses TRBV3-1 and TRBJ2-1; 8 nucleotides agree with TRBD2. CDR3 length: 13 amino acids. The V segment lost 1 base and the J segment 14 bases; nucleotides outside the gene matches: 7. The germline V gene encodes CDR1 LGHDT and CDR2 YNNKEL (reference sequence). CDR3 DNA: TGTGCCAGCAGCCAAGGGCAGCGGGAGATGAAGTTCTTC. Residues: CASSQGQREMKFF.

The V call is TRBV20-1, the J call TRBJ2-3, with a weak D call TRBD2 (5 bases). CDR3 length: 14 residues. Germline CDR1 and CDR2: DFQATT and SNEGSKA (reference sequence). V lost 2 bases to trimming and J lost 2 bases, with 11 bases between them. Written as DNA, the CDR3 is TGCAGTGCTAGACCACCCGGGAACACAGATACGCAGTATTTT. Protein sequence: CSARPPGNTDTQYF.

V usage is TRBV29-1 and J usage is TRBJ2-3, with 7 positions matching TRBD1. The germline gives CDR1 SQVTM, CDR2 ANQGSEA. Trimming cost V 4 bases and J 3 bases; bases outside gene matches: 4. This CDR3 region has 13 residues. The CDR3 DNA reads TGCAGCGTTGGACAGGGTTGGACAGATACGCAGTATTTT. Protein sequence: CSVGQGWTDTQYF.

In its sample, this clonotype was seen a few times. The chain recombines TRBV7-2 with TRBJ2-1, with unresolved D. The CDR3 is made up of 13 amino acids. V dropped 5 bases and J dropped 7 bases, with 12 bases sitting between them. CDR1 and CDR2 (germline): SGHTA, FQGNSA. The CDR3, as DNA: TGTGCCAGCAGCGTCGGCCACCTTAATGAGCAGTTCTTC. As protein: CASSVGHLNEQFF.

Only a few counts were recorded for this clonotype. The chain has TRBV5-1 and TRBJ2-1; 12 positions match TRBD2. Germline V gives CDR1 SGHRS, CDR2 YFSETQ. V lost 4 bases, J lost 9 bases, and 5 bases stayed unmatched. There are 14 residues in the CDR3. Here the CDR3 reads CASSATSGRFEQFF. As DNA, the CDR3 is TGCGCCAGCAGCGCGACTAGCGGGAGATTTGAGCAGTTCTTC.

Only a few counts were recorded for this clonotype. The chain couples TRBV5-6 to TRBJ2-7, with D possibly TRBD1 on 6 matching bases. Germline V gives CDR1 SGHDT, CDR2 YYEEEE. Trimming removed 4 bases from V and 2 bases from J, with 13 bases in between. This CDR3 contains 14 residues. As DNA, the CDR3 is TGTGCCAGCAGCCCCCAGGGGCCAGCCTACGAGCAGTACTTC. This translates into CASSPQGPAYEQYF.